This passage covers 20 T cell receptor beta chains from one sample sequenced in a study of blood T cell repertoires in COVID-19. Assay used: immunoSEQ multiplex PCR; TCRdb lists only in-frame clones, some missing. Of some 300,000 clones listed, around 90% are singletons. Input material: PBMCs or T cells enriched from blood (not recorded which). All receptors come from a woman in her fifties or sixties in a cohort exposed to, infected with or recovered from COVID-19 (not recorded which).

The chain carries TRBV19 and TRBJ2-7; 10 nucleotides line up with TRBD1. Germline lookup yields CDR1 LNHDA and CDR2 SQIVND (reference sequence). CDR3 length equals 17 residues. The V segment lost 10 bases and the J segment 1 base; nucleotides outside the gene matches: 16. CDR3 nucleotide sequence: TGTGCCACCTCCCCCGGGACAGGGGCCCTCGGTTCCTACGAGCAGTACTTC. It codes for CATSPGTGALGSYEQYF.

The chain couples TRBV28 to TRBJ2-1; 11 bases map to TRBD2. Germline V gene sequence: CDR1 MDHEN, CDR2 SYDVKM. The CDR3 sequence is 16 residues long. The trim removed 6 bases at V and 10 bases at J, leaving 14 bases unmatched. The CDR3 sequence: CASSTSGGKSTIEQFF. In DNA, the CDR3 is TGTGCCAGCAGCACTAGCGGGGGCAAATCTACAATCGAGCAGTTCTTC.

The genes are TRBV10-3 and TRBJ1-4; unclear D gene. The germline V and J ends were trimmed by 3 bases and 4 bases, with 12 bases remaining between them. CDR3 length: 15 amino acids. Germline CDR1 ENHRY, CDR2 SYGVKD. The CDR3 nucleotides are TGTGCCATCAGTGACCTCTGGCAGAATAATGAAAAACTGTTTTTT. This translates into CAISDLWQNNEKLFF.

The CDR3 sequence: CASSRDRSNYGYTF. The CDR3 nucleotides read TGTGCCAGCAGCCGGGACAGGAGTAACTATGGCTACACCTTC. The rearrangement links TRBV5-6 to TRBJ1-2; 8 nucleotides match TRBD1. V lost 4 bases and J lost 1; bases outside the gene matches: 3. CDR3 length: 14 amino acids. Germline V gives CDR1 SGHDT, CDR2 YYEEEE.

The CDR3 DNA sequence: TGCAGCGTTCAACAGGGGGCGGGAGAGACCCAGTACTTC. This sequence encodes CSVQQGAGETQYF. The chain is built from TRBV29-1 and TRBJ2-5; TRBD1 agrees at 9 bases. Germline V CDR1 and CDR2: SQVTM, ANQGSEA. V lost 5 bases and J lost 4; bases outside the gene matches: 5. The CDR3 spans 13 residues.

The chain recombines TRBV5-1 with TRBJ2-6; D uncertain. CDR3 size: 16 residues. Germline V lookup: CDR1 SGHRS, CDR2 YFSETQ. V dropped 0 bases and J dropped 0 bases, with 7 bases sitting between them. CDR3: CASSLDGPSGANVLTF. The CDR3 coding sequence is TGCGCCAGCAGCTTGGATGGGCCCTCTGGGGCCAACGTCCTGACTTTC.

V is TRBV19 and J is TRBJ2-7, with 9 bases matching TRBD2. J gave up 2 bases and V 3 bases, and 8 bases lay outside the gene matches. Per the germline V gene, CDR1 is LNHDA and CDR2 is SQIVND (reference sequence). This CDR3 has 16 amino acids. The chain's CDR3 is CASSIKPTSGTYEQYF. CDR3 sequence (DNA): TGTGCCAGTAGTATCAAGCCGACTAGCGGTACCTACGAGCAGTACTTC.

The chain has TRBV28 and TRBJ1-4; TRBD1 aligns across 7 bases. The germline V gene encodes CDR1 MDHEN and CDR2 SYDVKM. Trimming cost V 7 bases and J 6 bases; bases outside gene matches: 8. CDR3 length equals 14 residues. The CDR3 nucleotides read TGTGCCAGCAAAGGAGGGGGCGCGGATGAAAAACTGTTTTTT. Translating it yields CASKGGGADEKLFF.

The gene calls are TRBV27 and TRBJ1-5; TRBD1 matches 10 bases. The CDR3 covers 16 residues. Trimming took 6 bases from V and 7 from J; bases not matched to a gene: 12. In germline, CDR1 is MNHEY, CDR2 SMNVEV (reference sequence). The CDR3 DNA reads TGTGCCAGCAGCCTGTTGGGACAGGGGATGCGACAGCCCCAGCATTTT. This codes for CASSLLGQGMRQPQHF.

This chain connects TRBV7-8 to TRBJ2-7; weak D call: TRBD2 (5 bases). With 7 bases removed from V and 5 bases from J, the gap between germline ends came to 15 bases. The germline V gene encodes CDR1 SGHVS and CDR2 FQNEAQ. The CDR3 totals 13 residues. The DNA of the CDR3 is TGTGCCAGCACCACCGCCTACGGGAACGAGCAGTACTTC. This encodes CASTTAYGNEQYF.

The V and J genes are TRBV5-8 and TRBJ2-5; possibly TRBD1 for D (6 bases). The CDR3 sequence is 13 residues long. Germline CDR1 reads SGHTS; CDR2 reads YDEGEE. The V and J ends lost 4 bases and 6 bases respectively, with 13 bases between them. CDR3 in DNA: TGTGCCAGCAGCCGCCGACAGGCAAAGACCCAGTACTTC. This sequence encodes CASSRRQAKTQYF.

V gene TRBV20-1 combines with J gene TRBJ1-4, with TRBD1 matching 7 bases. Germline CDR1 DFQATT, CDR2 SNEGSKA (reference sequence). Trimming removed 4 bases from V and 7 bases from J; junction bases left unmatched: 0. CDR3 length: 11 amino acids. In nucleotides, the CDR3 is TGCAGTGCTACAGGGGGTGAAAAACTGTTTTTT. Its translation: CSATGGEKLFF.

V gene TRBV5-4 combines with J gene TRBJ1-4; D is perhaps TRBD1 (6 bases). CDR1 and CDR2 from the germline V gene are SGHNT and YYREEE (reference sequence). V lost 4 bases and J lost 5, with 15 bases in between. This CDR3 is built from 15 residues. In DNA form, the CDR3 reads TGTGCCAGCAGCGCGAAGACAGGCAACAATGAAAAACTGTTTTTT. Protein product: CASSAKTGNNEKLFF.

The CDR3 coding sequence is TGTGCCAGCAGCTCGGTCCAAACAGGGAACGGAAACACCATATATTTT. It encodes CASSSVQTGNGNTIYF. This sequence joins TRBV13 and TRBJ1-3; possibly TRBD1 for D (6 bases). Germline CDR1 and CDR2: PRHDT and FYEKMQ (reference sequence). The CDR3 has 16 amino acids. Deletions cut 4 bases from V and 4 bases from J, with 17 bases between.

The chain carries TRBV7-8 and TRBJ1-5, with 9 nucleotides matching TRBD1. With 6 bases clipped from V and 7 bases from J, the junction kept 7 bases outside the gene matches. The length of the CDR3 is 14 residues. Germline V CDR1 and CDR2: SGHVS, FQNEAQ. The CDR3 loop is CASSEVGQGQPQHF. In DNA form, the CDR3 reads TGTGCCAGCAGTGAGGTGGGACAGGGCCAGCCCCAGCATTTT.

The rearrangement uses TRBV27 and TRBJ1-6; D not resolved. This CDR3 comprises 12 residues. The V end was cut by 2 bases, the J end by 12 bases, with 8 bases between. The V gene's germline CDR1 is MNHEY and CDR2 SMNVEV (reference sequence). The CDR3 region has the DNA TGTGCCAGCAGTTTACTTGGGCTACCCCTCCACTTT. Translating gives CASSLLGLPLHF.

This chain uses TRBV21-1 with TRBJ2-7; the table's D call, TRBD2, has no DNA check behind it. TRBV21-1 is classified as a pseudogene. This CDR3 spans 17 amino acids. This CDR3 reads CASSRAGFLAGAREQYF. The CDR3 DNA sequence: TGTGCCAGCAGCAGAGCGGGGTTCCTAGCGGGAGCGAGGGAGCAGTACTTC.

The chain carries TRBV11-1 and TRBJ2-3; D possibly corresponds to TRBD1 (6 bases). Trimming pared 4 bases from V and 2 bases from J, leaving 13 bases between. CDR3 length equals 15 residues. Germline lookup yields CDR1 SGHAT and CDR2 FQDESV (reference sequence). CDR3 nucleotides: TGTGCCAGCAGCTCGGACAGCTCTTACACAGATACGCAGTATTTT. This encodes CASSSDSSYTDTQYF.

The chain has TRBV28 and TRBJ2-1; TRBD2 aligns across 9 bases. Per germline, CDR1 MDHEN and CDR2 SYDVKM. The CDR3 covers 16 residues. V shed 5 bases and J 10 bases; nucleotides not matched to a gene: 15. The chain's CDR3 is CASSPRLAGSFREQFF. The CDR3 nucleotides read TGTGCCAGCAGTCCCCGTCTAGCGGGGAGTTTTAGGGAGCAGTTCTTC.

This clone was seen a single time. The V and J genes are TRBV5-4 and TRBJ1-2; TRBD1 matches at 7 bases. Trimming at V came to 6 bases and at J to 2 bases, leaving 7 bases not matched to a gene. Germline CDR1 and CDR2: SGHNT and YYREEE (reference sequence). This CDR3 contains 14 residues. The CDR3, as DNA: TGTGCCAGCACCTCGGGGACAGAGAACTATGGCTACACCTTC. As protein: CASTSGTENYGYTF.